This entry lists 8 T cell receptor beta chains sequenced from one sample in a study of Tregs in tolerant kidney transplant recipients. Some clones are missing from TCRdb's copy, which holds only in-frame ones; the method was immunoSEQ multiplex PCR. This sample's clone table lists tens of thousands of clones. Recipients received nonmyeloablative bone marrow transplants from related graft donors, with transient mixed chimerism. The sequenced sample was CD4+ T cells from blood (PBMCs), obtained 24 months after the transplant. These receptors were obtained from a human patient who received a combined kidney and bone marrow transplant. The graft donor may account for some of the T cells.

As concerns this clone: The DNA ends 3 residues before the CDR3 does, and the rest of the CDR3 is filled in from the germline J gene. V and J are TRBV18 and TRBJ2-1; D unclear. Germline values: CDR1 KGHSH, CDR2 LQKENI. The CDR3 sequence is 13 residues long. V lost 3 bases and J lost 4, with 7 bases in between. The CDR3 region is CASSPMRYNEQFF. Partial CDR3 DNA: TGTGCCAGCTCACCGATGCGGTACAATGAG.

As concerns this clone: The read halts 3 residues ahead of the CDR3 end, with the missing end drawn from the germline J gene. This chain uses TRBV20-1 with TRBJ1-6; 12 bases line up with TRBD1. The CDR3 contains 19 residues. In germline, CDR1 is DFQATT, CDR2 SNEGSKA (reference sequence). With V trimmed by 4 bases and J by 2 bases, 12 bases remained unmatched. Here the CDR3 reads CSATASGTGGSAYNSPLHF. Incomplete CDR3 DNA: TGCAGTGCTACAGCCTCCGGGACAGGGGGCAGCGCCTATAATTCACCC.

Concerning this clone: The read falls 3 residues short of the CDR3 end, and the missing part is taken from the germline J gene. The V call is TRBV18, the J call TRBJ2-3; 8 bases are a match to TRBD2. V shed 2 bases and J 5 bases; nucleotides not matched to a gene: 3. CDR3 length equals 14 residues. Germline V gene sequence: CDR1 KGHSH, CDR2 LQKENI. This CDR3 is CASSPSAGGDTQYF. The CDR3 DNA, read in part, is TGTGCCAGCTCACCATCGGCGGGAGGAGATACG.

As regards this clone: Coverage ceases 3 residues before the CDR3 finishes, and the germline J gene fills in the end. This rearrangement joins TRBV7-3 to TRBJ2-3; 9 nucleotides align to TRBD2. The CDR3 sequence is 15 residues long. Germline assignment: CDR1 SGHTA and CDR2 FQGTGA. V shed 2 bases, J shed 2 bases, and the junction held 2 bases outside the gene matches. The sequenced CDR3 bases are TGTGCCAGCAGCTTATTAGCGGGGGTCACAGATACG. Encoded protein: CASSLLAGVTDT. The CDR3 in full is CASSLLAGVTDTQYF.

Turning to this clone: Read coverage stops 3 residues before the CDR3 terminus; the germline J gene supplies the remainder. V is TRBV10-1 and J is TRBJ2-1; 13 positions agree with TRBD2. CDR1 is WNHNN, CDR2 SYGVQD, per germline (reference sequence). The CDR3 totals 16 residues. Unmatched junction bases numbered 4, after V lost 3 bases and J lost 5 bases. CDR3 DNA (partial): TGCGCCAGCAGTGACTCCGGACTAGCGGGAGACAATGAG. Translated, it gives CASSDSGLAGDNE. In full, the CDR3 reads CASSDSGLAGDNEQFF.

Notes on this clone: The read finishes 3 residues shy of the CDR3 end, and the germline J gene is used to complete it. The rearrangement joins TRBV19 to TRBJ2-4; D might be TRBD2 (6 bases). Germline V CDR1 and CDR2: LNHDA, SQIVND (reference sequence). This CDR3 is built from 11 residues. CDR3 sequence reads: CASTVGGFQYF. The part of the CDR3 DNA that was read is TGTGCCAGTACCGTAGGAGGGTTT.

Points on this clone: The read terminates 3 residues before the CDR3 end, so the remaining end is supplied by the germline J gene. This chain links TRBV7-9 with TRBJ2-7, with 10 bases identical to TRBD2. Germline trimming cut 5 bases from V and 5 bases from J; bases unmatched to any gene: 9. The CDR3 runs to 15 residues. CDR1 is SEHNR and CDR2 is FQNEAQ in the germline V gene (reference sequence). Partial CDR3 DNA: TGTGCCAGCAGCCCACCTAGCGGGAGAAACCACGAG. Its protein is CASSPPSGRNHE. The complete CDR3 sequence is CASSPPSGRNHEQYF.

On this clone itself: The read comes to an end 3 residues before the CDR3 does, leaving the germline J gene to fill in the end. The chain uses TRBV7-6 and TRBJ2-5; TRBD2 matches 11 bases. The length of the CDR3 is 15 residues. V was clipped by 5 bases and J by 5 bases; unmatched bases: 7. Germline lookup yields CDR1 SGHVS and CDR2 FNYEAQ. The part of the CDR3 DNA that was read is TGTGCCAGCAGCCCTCAACTAGCGGGAGTTGAGACC. Translated: CASSPQLAGVET. The full CDR3 protein reads CASSPQLAGVETQYF.